This TCR beta chain was recovered during a study of blood T cells in healthy people across ages. Between the trimmed V and J ends, which lost 3 bases and 2 bases, there was a span of 14 bases. From germline, CDR1 is GTSNPN and CDR2 SVGIG (reference sequence). The CDR3 extends over 14 amino acids. PCR was performed a second time for roughly 7 to 11 cycles using a sample-barcoded 5' primer and a J-beta primer mix. MiXCR, run by TCRdb on the 5' RACE reads, gives a single entry per CDR3 protein. The sample holds hundreds of thousands of distinct CDR3 sequences, less than 35% seen once. There are many counts of this clonotype.

Sample: blood. This clonotype was obtained from a woman older than 75 in good health. The chain employs TRBV30 and TRBJ2-7; D tentatively fits TRBD1 or TRBD2 (5 bases each). CDR3 region: CAWSGQGPPYEQYF. In DNA form, the CDR3 reads TGTGCCTGGAGCGGGCAGGGACCTCCCTACGAGCAGTACTTC.